A selection of T cell receptor beta chains follows, all from one sample in a study of healthy donors' naive CD4 and CD8 T cells. A single record per CDR3 protein comes from TCRdb applying MiXCR to the reads. In the table there are approximately 200,000 distinct CDR3 sequences, around three quarters of which are singletons. Specimen: naive CD4+ and CD8+ T cells sorted from blood, pooled from several donors. Every receptor here comes from a pool of human donors in good health; the sample pools cells from several healthy donors. Both conserved end residues are part of each CDR3. Each record gives: J gene, clone size, D gene, V gene, CDR3 DNA, CDR3 protein. D genes are given only for firm matches. Some rows have no size entry. The others give once, few or many, or a class for an expanded clone.

TRBJ1-2 NA TRBD1 TRBV6-1 TGTGCCAGCAGTGAAGCCGGGACAGGAGTAGCTAACTATGGCTACACCTTC CASSEAGTGVANYGYTF
TRBJ1-1 NA NA TRBV27 TGTGCCAGCAAATGGGTGACCGGGGGCACTGAAGCTTTCTTT CASKWVTGGTEAFF
TRBJ1-4 NA NA TRBV5-5 TGTGCCAGCAGCCCCTTCCAGGGAGAACTGTTTTTT CASSPFQGELFF
TRBJ2-3 few NA TRBV29-1 TGCAGCGTTGAGGTTGGGGGGACGCCCACAGATACGCAGTATTTT CSVEVGGTPTDTQYF
TRBJ2-3 NA TRBD2 TRBV29-1 TGCAGCGTTGAAGATTCCTATAGCGGGAGGGGGACAGATACGCAGTATTTT CSVEDSYSGRGTDTQYF
TRBJ2-1 NA TRBD1 TRBV7-9 TGTGCCAGCAGCGCGGTCGGGACAGCCTCCTACAATGAGCAGTTCTTC CASSAVGTASYNEQFF
TRBJ2-7 NA NA TRBV12-3/TRBV12-4 TGTGCCAGCCAACCCCGGGACTCCTACGAGCAGTACTTC CASQPRDSYEQYF
TRBJ1-1 NA NA TRBV28 TGTGCCAGCAGTTCATCGGGACGGGGCACTGAAGCTTTCTTT CASSSSGRGTEAFF
TRBJ2-7 NA TRBD1 TRBV20-1 TGCAGTGCAGGACAGGCGTGGTACGAGCAGTACTTC CSAGQAWYEQYF
TRBJ2-3 NA NA TRBV29-1 TGCAGGGTAGGGGAGGATACGCAGTATTTT CRVGEDTQYF
TRBJ2-1 few NA TRBV20-1 TGCAGTGCTTCAAAATTCTCTATCAATGAGCAGTTCTTC CSASKFSINEQFF
TRBJ1-6 few NA TRBV19 TGTGCCAGTAGTCCAGGGACGGGGAATTCACCCCTCCACTTT CASSPGTGNSPLHF
TRBJ2-1 NA TRBD1 TRBV5-1 TGCGCCAGCAGCCAGGGACAGGTCTCCTACAATGAGCAGTTCTTC CASSQGQVSYNEQFF
TRBJ1-5 once NA TRBV6-6 TGTGCCAGCAGTTACGGCGGAGAGGAGCCCCAGCATTTT CASSYGGEEPQHF
TRBJ2-7 NA NA TRBV19 TGTGCCAGTAGTATACGTGTAGACAGCTCCTACGAGCAGTACTTC CASSIRVDSSYEQYF
TRBJ1-1 NA TRBD1 TRBV29-1 TGCAGCGGATGGGACAGGGCTAACACTGAAGCTTTCTTT CSGWDRANTEAFF
TRBJ2-2 NA NA TRBV19 TGTGCCAGTAGTATGAGGCAGCCTATTAACACCGGGGAGCTGTTTTTT CASSMRQPINTGELFF
TRBJ2-5 NA NA TRBV27 TGTGCCAGCAGCGACGACAACCGCGGAGTAGAGACCCAGTACTTC CASSDDNRGVETQYF
TRBJ1-3 NA TRBD1 TRBV11-2 TGTGCCAGCAGCTTAGGGACAGGCGGACTATATGGAAACACCATATATTTT CASSLGTGGLYGNTIYF
TRBJ2-1 NA TRBD2 TRBV27 TGTGCCAGCACTCCCTTGACGAGCGGGAGGGTCCCCTACCGCAATGAGCAGTTCTTC CASTPLTSGRVPYRNEQFF
TRBJ2-7 NA TRBD1 TRBV18 TGTGCCAGCTCACCACAGACAGGGTCCTCCGAGCAGTACTTC CASSPQTGSSEQYF
TRBJ2-7 NA NA TRBV5-4 TGTGCCAGCAGCTTGAGCGCCCTTCCCAGTCCCTACGAGCAGTACTTC CASSLSALPSPYEQYF
TRBJ1-3 NA NA TRBV5-4 TGTGCCAGCAGCTTTCACGCAGACAGCTCTGGAAACACCATATATTTT CASSFHADSSGNTIYF
TRBJ2-7 NA TRBD2 TRBV29-1 TGCAGCGTTGCACTAGCGGGCCCCCTCGGCGAGCAGTACTTC CSVALAGPLGEQYF
TRBJ1-2 NA NA TRBV14 TGTGCCAGCAGCCCCAACTCGTTGGCCTATGGCTACACCTTC CASSPNSLAYGYTF
TRBJ2-7 NA NA TRBV18 TGTGCCAGCTCACAACCAGGACAGAACTCCTACGAGCAGTACTTC CASSQPGQNSYEQYF
TRBJ1-5 NA NA TRBV19 TGTGCCAGTAGTAATAGGGGGGAGCCCCAGCATTTT CASSNRGEPQHF
TRBJ2-1 NA NA TRBV29-1 TGCAGCGTTTCCGGGACTTCCTACAATGAGCAGTTCTTC CSVSGTSYNEQFF
TRBJ1-2 NA TRBD1 TRBV27 TGTGCCAGCAGTCCGTGGACAGGCCAGTCTGGCTACACCTTC CASSPWTGQSGYTF
TRBJ2-3 NA TRBD2 TRBV14 TGTGCCAGCAGCCAAGCGGCGGGAGGGCCCCACCCTACGCAGTATTTT CASSQAAGGPHPTQYF
TRBJ1-1 NA NA TRBV6-5 TGTGCCAGCAGTTCACAGCCCGGCACCGAGACCACTGAAGCTTTCTTT CASSSQPGTETTEAFF
TRBJ1-5 NA NA TRBV5-5 TGTGCCGGCAGCTTGGAACCCGGGCTCACGAAGCATTTT CAGSLEPGLTKHF
TRBJ2-1 once NA TRBV5-1 TGCGCCAGCAGCTTGTGGCAGGACAATGAGCAGTTCTTC CASSLWQDNEQFF
TRBJ2-1 NA NA TRBV19 TGTGCCAGTGGGCAATCGAAACGGGCCTTCTACAATGAGCAGTTCTTC CASGQSKRAFYNEQFF
TRBJ2-7 NA NA TRBV30 TGTGCCTGGAGTGTATTCCAAATCGGGGACGAGCAGTACTTC CAWSVFQIGDEQYF
TRBJ2-1 NA TRBD2 TRBV20-1 TGCAGTGCTATGCGACTAGCGGGGGATTACAATGAGCAGTTCTTC CSAMRLAGDYNEQFF
TRBJ2-7 NA NA TRBV27 TGTGCCAGCAGTTCCTCCCGCTACGAGCAGTACTTC CASSSSRYEQYF
TRBJ2-3 NA TRBD2 TRBV5-6 TGTGCCAGCAGCCCGGAGGGACTACCATATTCAGATACGCAGTATTTT CASSPEGLPYSDTQYF
TRBJ2-1 NA NA TRBV11-2 TGTGCCAGCAGCTTAGAGGTGGGCTTAACTGTAGATGAGCAGTTCTTC CASSLEVGLTVDEQFF
TRBJ2-1 NA TRBD1 TRBV29-1 TGCAGCCATCTAGGGACAGGGGACAATGAGCAGTTCTTC CSHLGTGDNEQFF
TRBJ1-6 NA NA TRBV6-6 TGTGCCAGCGGTGGAGGAAACTCCTATAATTCACCCCTCCACTTT CASGGGNSYNSPLHF
TRBJ2-3 few NA TRBV6-5 TGTGCCAGCATACGCTACGGGGACGATACGCAGTATTTT CASIRYGDDTQYF
TRBJ2-3 NA NA TRBV6-5 TGTGCCAGCAGTTACGTAGATACGCAGTATTTT CASSYVDTQYF
TRBJ2-1 NA TRBD2 TRBV19 TGTGCCAGTAAGACTAGCGGGAGCTATCGAAATGAGCAGTTCTTC CASKTSGSYRNEQFF
TRBJ2-1 NA NA TRBV15 TGTGCCACCAGCAGAGATGATGGCTTTGACAATGAGCAGTTCTTC CATSRDDGFDNEQFF
TRBJ2-1 NA NA TRBV29-1 TGCAGCGTTGTGGGGGATGAGCAGTTCTTC CSVVGDEQFF
TRBJ2-7 NA NA TRBV12-3/TRBV12-4 TGTGCCAGCAGCTTAAGTTGGAACTCCTACGAGCAGTACTTC CASSLSWNSYEQYF
TRBJ2-7 NA NA TRBV5-6 TGTGCCAGCAACCGGAGGCGGGTCTCCTACGAGCAGTACTTC CASNRRRVSYEQYF
TRBJ1-1 NA NA TRBV5-1 TGCGCCAGCAGCTTGGTGGCAGGGGCTGAAGCTTTCTTT CASSLVAGAEAFF
TRBJ2-1 NA NA TRBV15 TGTGCCACCAGCAGAGATCCAGGGAACAATGAGCAGTTCTTC CATSRDPGNNEQFF
TRBJ2-3 NA TRBD2 TRBV29-1 TGCAGCGTTGAAGGCGGACTAGCGGGAGCGAGCACAGATACGCAGTATTTT CSVEGGLAGASTDTQYF
TRBJ2-7 NA TRBD2 TRBV29-1 TGCAGCGTTAAATGGCTAGCGGGTGCCTACGAGCAGTACTTC CSVKWLAGAYEQYF
TRBJ1-6 NA NA TRBV30 TGTGCCTGGAGTGTTTCAGGGGTATGGTCACCCCTCCACTTT CAWSVSGVWSPLHF
TRBJ1-5 once TRBD1 TRBV10-3 TGTGCCATCAGTGATGGTGTGACAGGGGGCGCGAGGAGCAATCAGCCCCAGCATTTT CAISDGVTGGARSNQPQHF
TRBJ2-3 NA TRBD2 TRBV20-1 TGCAGTGCTAGAGATTGGGCTAGCGGTAGTAGCACAGATACGCAGTATTTT CSARDWASGSSTDTQYF
TRBJ1-2 NA TRBD1 TRBV11-2 TGTGCCAGCAGCCTAGGGACAGGGGATGGCTACACCTTC CASSLGTGDGYTF
TRBJ1-1 few NA TRBV29-1 TGCAGCGTTGTTCCGGCCACGGCTGAAGCTTTCTTT CSVVPATAEAFF
TRBJ2-5 NA NA TRBV29-1 TGCAGCGCGGACCAAGGGACTCGGTACCAAGAGACCCAGTACTTC CSADQGTRYQETQYF
TRBJ1-2 NA NA TRBV30 TGTGCCTGGAGTGCCTACCCCGACCGCAACTATGGCTACACCTTC CAWSAYPDRNYGYTF